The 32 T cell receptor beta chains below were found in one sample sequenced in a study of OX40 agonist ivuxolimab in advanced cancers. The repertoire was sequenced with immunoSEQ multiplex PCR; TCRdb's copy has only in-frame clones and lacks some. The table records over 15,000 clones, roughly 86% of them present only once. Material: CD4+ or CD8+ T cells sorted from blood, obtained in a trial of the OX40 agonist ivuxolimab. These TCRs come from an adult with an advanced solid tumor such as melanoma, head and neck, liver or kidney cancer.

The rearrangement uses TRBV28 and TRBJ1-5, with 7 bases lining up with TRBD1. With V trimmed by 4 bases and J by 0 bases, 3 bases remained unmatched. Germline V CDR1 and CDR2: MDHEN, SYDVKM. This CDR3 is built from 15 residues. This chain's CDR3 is CASSSGQVSNQPQHF. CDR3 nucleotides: TGTGCCAGCAGTTCAGGACAGGTTAGCAATCAGCCCCAGCATTTT.

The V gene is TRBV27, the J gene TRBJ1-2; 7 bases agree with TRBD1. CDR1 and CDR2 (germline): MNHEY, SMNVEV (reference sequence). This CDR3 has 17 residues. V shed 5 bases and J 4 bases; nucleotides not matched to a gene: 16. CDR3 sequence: CASSPRTGINIPYGYTF. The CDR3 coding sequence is TGTGCCAGCAGTCCGCGGACAGGAATAAATATACCCTATGGCTACACCTTC.

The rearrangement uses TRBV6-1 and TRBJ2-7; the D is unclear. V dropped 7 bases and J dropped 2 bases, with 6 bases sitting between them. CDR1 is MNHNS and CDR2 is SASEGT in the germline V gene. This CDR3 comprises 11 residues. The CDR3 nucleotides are TGTGCCAGCACGAGCGCCTACGAGCAGTACTTC. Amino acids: CASTSAYEQYF.

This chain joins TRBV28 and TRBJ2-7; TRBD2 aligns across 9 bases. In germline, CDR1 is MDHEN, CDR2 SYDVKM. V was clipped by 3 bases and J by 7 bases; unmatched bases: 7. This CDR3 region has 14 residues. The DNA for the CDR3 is TGTGCCAGCAGTTTGCGGGAGGGTCGGAAGGAGCAGTACTTC. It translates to CASSLREGRKEQYF.

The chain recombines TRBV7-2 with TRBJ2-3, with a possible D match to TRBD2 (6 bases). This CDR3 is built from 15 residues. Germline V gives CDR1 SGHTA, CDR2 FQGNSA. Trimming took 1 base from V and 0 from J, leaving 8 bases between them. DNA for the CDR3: TGTGCCAGCAGCTTAGGGGGACTTAGCACAGATACGCAGTATTTT. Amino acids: CASSLGGLSTDTQYF.

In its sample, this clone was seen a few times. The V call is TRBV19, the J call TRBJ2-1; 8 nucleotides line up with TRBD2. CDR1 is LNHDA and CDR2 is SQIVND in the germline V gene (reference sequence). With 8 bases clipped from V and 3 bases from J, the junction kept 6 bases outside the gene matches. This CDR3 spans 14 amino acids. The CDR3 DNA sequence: TGTGCCAGTGGAAAGGGACTAGACTACAATGAGCAGTTCTTC. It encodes CASGKGLDYNEQFF.

The CDR3 reads CASSLGQGGNTGELFF. The CDR3 DNA sequence: TGTGCCAGCAGCTTAGGACAGGGCGGGAACACCGGGGAGCTGTTTTTT. The gene calls are TRBV11-3 and TRBJ2-2; 7 nucleotides align to TRBD1. With V trimmed by 1 base and J by 1 base, 3 bases remained unmatched. The germline CDR1 and CDR2 sequences are SGHNT and YENEEA. The CDR3 has 16 amino acids.

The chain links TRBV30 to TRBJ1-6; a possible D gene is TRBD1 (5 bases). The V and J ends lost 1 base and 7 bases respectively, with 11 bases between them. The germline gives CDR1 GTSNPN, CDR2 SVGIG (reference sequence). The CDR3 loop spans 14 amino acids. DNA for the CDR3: TGTGCCTGGAGTGAGGGACCGACGAATTCACCCCTCCACTTT. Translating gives CAWSEGPTNSPLHF.

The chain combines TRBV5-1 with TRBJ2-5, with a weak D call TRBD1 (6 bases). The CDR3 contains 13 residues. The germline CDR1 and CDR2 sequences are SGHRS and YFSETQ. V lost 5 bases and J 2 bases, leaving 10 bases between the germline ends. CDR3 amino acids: CASRQTGQETQYF. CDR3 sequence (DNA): TGCGCCAGCAGGCAAACAGGGCAAGAGACCCAGTACTTC. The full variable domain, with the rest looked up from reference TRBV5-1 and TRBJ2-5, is KAGVTQTPRYLIKTRGQQVTLSCSPISGHRSVSWYQQTPGQGLQFLFEYFSETQRNKGNFPGRFSGRQFSNSRSEMNVSTLELGDSALYLCASRQTGQETQYFGPGTRLLVL.

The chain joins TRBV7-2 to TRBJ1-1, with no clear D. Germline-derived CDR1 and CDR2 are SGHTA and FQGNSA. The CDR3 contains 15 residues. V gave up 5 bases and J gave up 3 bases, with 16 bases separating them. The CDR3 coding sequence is TGTGCCAGCAGCCTAGACACAGCCGCTTACACTGAAGCTTTCTTT. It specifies CASSLDTAAYTEAFF.

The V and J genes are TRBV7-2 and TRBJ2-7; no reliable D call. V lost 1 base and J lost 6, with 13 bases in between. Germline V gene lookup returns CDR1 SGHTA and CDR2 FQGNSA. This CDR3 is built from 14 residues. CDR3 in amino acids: CASSLVGLGTEQYF. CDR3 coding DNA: TGTGCCAGCAGCTTAGTTGGGCTAGGTACCGAGCAGTACTTC.

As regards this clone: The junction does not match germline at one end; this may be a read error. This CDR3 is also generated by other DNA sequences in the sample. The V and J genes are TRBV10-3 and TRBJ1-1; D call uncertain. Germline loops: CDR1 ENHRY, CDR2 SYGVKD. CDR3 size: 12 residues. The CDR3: CATRTGNTEAFF. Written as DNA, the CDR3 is TGTGCCACCCGGACGGGCAACACTGAAGCTTTCTTC.

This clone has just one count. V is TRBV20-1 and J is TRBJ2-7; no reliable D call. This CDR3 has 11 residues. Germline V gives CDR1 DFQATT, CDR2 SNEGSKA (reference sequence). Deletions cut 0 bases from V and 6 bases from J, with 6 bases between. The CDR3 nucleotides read TGCAGTGCTAGAGAGGTGGGCGAGCAGTACTTC. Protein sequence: CSAREVGEQYF.

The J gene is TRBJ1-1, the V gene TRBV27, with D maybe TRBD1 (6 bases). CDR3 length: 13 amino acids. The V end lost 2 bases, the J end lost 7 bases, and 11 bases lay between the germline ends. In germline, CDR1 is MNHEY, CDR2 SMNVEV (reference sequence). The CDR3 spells CASSLAGQHEAFF. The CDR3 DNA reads TGTGCCAGCAGTTTAGCCGGACAGCATGAAGCTTTCTTT.

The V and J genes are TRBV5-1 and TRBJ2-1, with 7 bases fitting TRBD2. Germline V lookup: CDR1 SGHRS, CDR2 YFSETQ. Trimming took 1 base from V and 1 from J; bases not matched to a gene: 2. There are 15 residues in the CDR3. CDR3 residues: CASSLLAESYNEQFF. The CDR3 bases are TGCGCCAGCAGCTTGCTAGCGGAATCCTACAATGAGCAGTTCTTC.

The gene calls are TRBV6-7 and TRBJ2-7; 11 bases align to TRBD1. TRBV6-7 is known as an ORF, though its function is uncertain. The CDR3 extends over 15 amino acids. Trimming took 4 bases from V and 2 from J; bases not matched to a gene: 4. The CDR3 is CASSCRTGGPYEQYF. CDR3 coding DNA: TGTGCCAGCAGTTGTCGGACAGGGGGCCCCTACGAGCAGTACTTC.

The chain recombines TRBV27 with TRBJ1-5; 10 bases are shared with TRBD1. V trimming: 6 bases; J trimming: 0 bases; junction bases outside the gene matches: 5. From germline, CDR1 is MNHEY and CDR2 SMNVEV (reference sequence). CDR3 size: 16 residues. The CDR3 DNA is TGTGCCAGCAGCCAGGACAGGGGGTTTAGCAATCAGCCCCAGCATTTT. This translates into CASSQDRGFSNQPQHF.

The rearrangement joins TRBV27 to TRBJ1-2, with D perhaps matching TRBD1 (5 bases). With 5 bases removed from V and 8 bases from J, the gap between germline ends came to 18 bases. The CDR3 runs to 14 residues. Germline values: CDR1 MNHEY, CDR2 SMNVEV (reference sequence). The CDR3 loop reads CASSREGRIDGYTF. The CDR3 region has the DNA TGTGCCAGCAGTCGAGAGGGGCGTATTGACGGCTACACCTTC.

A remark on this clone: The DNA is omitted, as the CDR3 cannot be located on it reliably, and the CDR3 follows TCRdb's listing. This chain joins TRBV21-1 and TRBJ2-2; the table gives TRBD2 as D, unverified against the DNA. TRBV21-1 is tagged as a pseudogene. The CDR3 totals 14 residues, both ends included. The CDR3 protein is CASSVGAGAGELFF.

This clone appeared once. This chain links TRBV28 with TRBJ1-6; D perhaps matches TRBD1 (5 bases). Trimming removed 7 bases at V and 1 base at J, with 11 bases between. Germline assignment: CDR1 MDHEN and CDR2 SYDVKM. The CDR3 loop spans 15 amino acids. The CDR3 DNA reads TGTGCCAGCAATGGGGGGGAATCCTATAATTCACCCCTCCACTTT. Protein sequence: CASNGGESYNSPLHF.

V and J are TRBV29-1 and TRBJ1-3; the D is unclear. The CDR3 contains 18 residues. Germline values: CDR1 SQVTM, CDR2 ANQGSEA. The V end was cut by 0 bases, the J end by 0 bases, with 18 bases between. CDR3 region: CSVEDLGGPTLSGNTIYF. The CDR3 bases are TGCAGCGTTGAAGATCTGGGTGGTCCAACTCTCTCTGGAAACACCATATATTTT.

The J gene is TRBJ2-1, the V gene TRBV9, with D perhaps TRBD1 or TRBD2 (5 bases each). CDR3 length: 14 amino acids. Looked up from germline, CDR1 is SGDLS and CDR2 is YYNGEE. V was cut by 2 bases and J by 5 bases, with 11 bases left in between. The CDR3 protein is CASSVPGPHNEQFF. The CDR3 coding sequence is TGTGCCAGCAGCGTGCCGGGACCCCACAATGAGCAGTTCTTC.

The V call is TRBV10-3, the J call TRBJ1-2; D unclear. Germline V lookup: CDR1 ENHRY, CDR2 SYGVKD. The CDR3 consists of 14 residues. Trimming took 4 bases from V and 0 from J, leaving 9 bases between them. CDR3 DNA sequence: TGTGCCATCAGTGGGCAAGGAGCTAACTATGGCTACACCTTC. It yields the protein CAISGQGANYGYTF.

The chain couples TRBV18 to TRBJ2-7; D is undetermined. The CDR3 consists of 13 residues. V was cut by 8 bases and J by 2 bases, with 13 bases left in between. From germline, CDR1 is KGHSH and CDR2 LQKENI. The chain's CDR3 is CASLKTGTYEQYF. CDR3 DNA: TGTGCCAGCCTTAAGACTGGTACCTACGAGCAGTACTTC.

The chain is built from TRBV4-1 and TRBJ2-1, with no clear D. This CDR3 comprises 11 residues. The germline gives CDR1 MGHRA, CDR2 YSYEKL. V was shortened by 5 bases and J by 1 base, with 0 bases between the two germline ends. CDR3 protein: CASSSYNEQFF. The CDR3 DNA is TGCGCCAGCAGCTCCTACAATGAGCAGTTCTTC.

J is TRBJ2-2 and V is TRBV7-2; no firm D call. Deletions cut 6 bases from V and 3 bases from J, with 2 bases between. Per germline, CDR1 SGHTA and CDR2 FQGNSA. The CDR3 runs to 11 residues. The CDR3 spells CASRYTGELFF. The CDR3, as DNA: TGTGCCAGCAGATACACCGGGGAGCTGTTTTTT.

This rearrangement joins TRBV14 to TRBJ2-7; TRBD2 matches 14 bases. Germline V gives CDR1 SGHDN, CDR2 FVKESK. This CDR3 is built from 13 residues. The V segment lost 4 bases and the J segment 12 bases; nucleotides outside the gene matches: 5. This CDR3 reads CASSPGLAGVRYF. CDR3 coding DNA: TGTGCCAGCAGCCCGGGACTAGCGGGAGTTCGGTACTTC.

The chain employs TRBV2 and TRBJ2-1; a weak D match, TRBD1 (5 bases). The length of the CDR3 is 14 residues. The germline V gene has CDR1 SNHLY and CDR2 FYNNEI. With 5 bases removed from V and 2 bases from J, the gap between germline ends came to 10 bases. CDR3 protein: CASSMDTAYNEQFF. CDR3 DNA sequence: TGTGCCAGCAGTATGGACACCGCCTACAATGAGCAGTTCTTC.

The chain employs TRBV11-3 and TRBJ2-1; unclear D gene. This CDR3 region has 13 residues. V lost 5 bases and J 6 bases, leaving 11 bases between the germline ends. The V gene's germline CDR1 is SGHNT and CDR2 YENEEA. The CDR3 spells CASSRSDGNEQFF. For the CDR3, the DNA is TGTGCCAGCAGCCGGTCGGATGGCAATGAGCAGTTCTTC.

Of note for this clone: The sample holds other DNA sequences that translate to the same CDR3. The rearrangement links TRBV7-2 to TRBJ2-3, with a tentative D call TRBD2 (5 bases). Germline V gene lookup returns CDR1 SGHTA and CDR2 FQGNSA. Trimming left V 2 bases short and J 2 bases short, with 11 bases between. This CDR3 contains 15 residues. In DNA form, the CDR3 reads TGTGCCAGCAGCTTACGGTCGGGATTCACAGATACGCAGTATTTT. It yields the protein CASSLRSGFTDTQYF.

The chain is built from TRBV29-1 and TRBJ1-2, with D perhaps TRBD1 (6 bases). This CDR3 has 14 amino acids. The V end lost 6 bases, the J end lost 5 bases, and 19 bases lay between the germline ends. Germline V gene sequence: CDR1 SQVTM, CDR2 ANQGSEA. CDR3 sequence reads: CSVLRQGMRYGYTF. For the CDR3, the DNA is TGCAGCGTCCTAAGGCAGGGGATGAGATATGGCTACACCTTC.

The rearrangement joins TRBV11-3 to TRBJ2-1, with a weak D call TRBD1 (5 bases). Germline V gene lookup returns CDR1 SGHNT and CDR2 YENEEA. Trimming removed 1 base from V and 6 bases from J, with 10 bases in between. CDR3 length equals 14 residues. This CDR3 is CASSLGPGRNEQFF. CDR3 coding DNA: TGTGCCAGCAGCTTAGGGCCAGGGCGCAATGAGCAGTTCTTC.